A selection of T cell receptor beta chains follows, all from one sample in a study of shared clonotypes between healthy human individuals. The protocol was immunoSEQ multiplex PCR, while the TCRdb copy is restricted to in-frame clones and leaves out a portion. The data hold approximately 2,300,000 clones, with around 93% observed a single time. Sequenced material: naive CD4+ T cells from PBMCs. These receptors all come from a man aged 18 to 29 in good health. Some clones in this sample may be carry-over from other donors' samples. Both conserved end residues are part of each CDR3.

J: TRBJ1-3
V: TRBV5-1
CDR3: CASRGQSSAGNTIYF

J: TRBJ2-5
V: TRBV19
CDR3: CASSQWGQQETQYF

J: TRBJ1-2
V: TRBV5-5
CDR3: CASSWGRQGIYGYTF

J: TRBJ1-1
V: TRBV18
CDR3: CASSLGPTGNTEAFF

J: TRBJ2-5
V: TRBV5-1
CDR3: CASSLATGQETQYF

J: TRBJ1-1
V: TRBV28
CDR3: CASSPNTEAFF

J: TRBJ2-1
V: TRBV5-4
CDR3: CASSLHPGGINNEQFF

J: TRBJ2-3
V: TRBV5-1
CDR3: CASSSVAGSDTQYF

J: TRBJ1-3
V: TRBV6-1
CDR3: CASSVDRGPGNTIYF

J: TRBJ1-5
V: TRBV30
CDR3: CAWSVRGSNQPQHF

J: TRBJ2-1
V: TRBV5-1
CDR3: CASSLAGTASHNEQFF

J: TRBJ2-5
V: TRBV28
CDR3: CASYSPGQQETQYF

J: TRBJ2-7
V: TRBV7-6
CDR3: CASSLGGTGLYEQYF

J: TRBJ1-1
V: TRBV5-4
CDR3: CASSLGVMNTEAFF

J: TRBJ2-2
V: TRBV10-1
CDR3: CASSTGTGSTGELFF

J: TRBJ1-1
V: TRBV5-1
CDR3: CASSLYRAVNTEAFF

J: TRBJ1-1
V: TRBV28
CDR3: CASTVSLEGFTEAFF